This TCR beta chain stems from a study of T cell repertoires in cytomegalovirus infection (dated by TCRdb to the late 2010s). For context, the study as a whole: Donor HLA type was relevant to the analysis, because carriage of CMV infection together with the matching HLA type was indicated by public TCR beta signatures.

The sequencer was an Illumina HiSeq 1500. The public reads were run again by TCRdb, first through fastp at Q25 and then through MiXCR, and only productive beta chains were kept. Entries are consolidated by CDR3 protein sequence, retaining the most common genes and DNA. Present in this sample are over 450,000 distinct CDR3 sequences, roughly 10% of which were seen just once. The leading ten clones occupy roughly 10% of the sample. What the work shows at the level of the full study, not this receptor alone: The ex vivo response was dominated by HLA-C-restricted CMV-specific TCR beta clonotypes, which also provided the single most frequent clonotype in two of eight donors. In both this cohort and an independent roughly 400-donor cohort, the cumulative frequency of public TCR beta family members distinguished carriers of CMV infection plus the relevant HLA type.

Of note for this clonotype: It lacks a known antigen. This may come from a read error, since a much larger clone is one base off.

There are 17 amino acids in the CDR3, from cysteine to phenylalanine inclusive. CDR3 DNA only is kept here, 51 bases in frame from base 1. The germline V gene (reference sequence) supplies CDR1 DFQATT and CDR2 SNEGSKA. This sequence originates from a human donor in good health (CMV status not recorded). Some clones in this sample may be carry-over from other donors' samples. The sample was PBMCs. The V and J genes are TRBV20-1 and TRBJ2-3; TRBD2 lines up with 10 middle nucleotides. The sequence in DNA is TGCACCTCAGAGTGGGCTAGCGGGAGCCGACTGACAGATACGCAGTATTTT. This sequence encodes CTSEWASGSRLTDTQYF.